This T cell receptor beta chain came from a study of identical twins. Study-level findings and limits: Abundant cord blood beta clonotypes carried fewer insertions; memory repertoires showed none.

In TCRdb, the 5' RACE reads were re-called with MiXCR into one record per CDR3 protein. The data hold nearly 650,000 distinct CDR3 sequences, with about 7.6% observed a single time. No donor was unhealthy or non-Caucasian. This CDR3 has 16 amino acids. The V segment lost 4 bases and the J segment 2 bases; nucleotides outside the gene matches: 5. Germline V gene data show CDR1 as WSHSY and CDR2 as SAAADI. This clonotype was counted at least ten times. Its antigen is as yet unknown. These same data were also listed under a study on yellow fever vaccine responses in identical twins. According to that study: In identical twins, vaccine T cell responses appeared partly shared and partly individual.

The sequence came from a woman in her late teens or twenties in good health. The gene calls are TRBV10-2 and TRBJ2-5; 12 bases match TRBD2. Specimen: PBMCs. In DNA form, the CDR3 reads TGCGCCAGCAGTGCCTCTAGCGGGGGGGTGCAAGAGACCCAGTACTTC. This translates into CASSASSGGVQETQYF.